This is a list of T cell receptor beta chains from one sample in a study of blood T cell repertoires in COVID-19. Assay used: immunoSEQ multiplex PCR; TCRdb lists only in-frame clones, some missing. The table records approximately 210,000 clones, about 90% of them present only once. The sequenced material came from peripheral blood. The origin of the receptors is a man aged 40-49 years with active or convalescent COVID-19. CDR3s include the opening cysteine and the closing phenylalanine or tryptophan. The order of the fields is CDR3 protein, CDR3 DNA, J gene, clone size, V gene, D gene. A D gene is named only where the DNA matches it firmly. Expanded clones get a size class; other rows say once, few or many, or leave the size out.

CASSTGTALEAFF	TGTGCCAGTAGTACCGGGACAGCCCTTGAAGCTTTCTTT	TRBJ1-1	NA	TRBV19	TRBD1
CASSFSGFTDTQYF	TGTGCCAGCAGCTTTAGCGGTTTCACAGATACGCAGTATTTT	TRBJ2-3	NA	TRBV5-4	NA
CASSVELGSEQYF	TGTGCCAGCAGCGTAGAACTAGGGTCCGAGCAGTACTTC	TRBJ2-7	NA	TRBV9	NA
CASSHYGELFF	TGTGCCAGCAGCCACTACGGGGAGCTGTTTTTT	TRBJ2-2	NA	TRBV3-1/TRBV3-2	NA
CASSPGTAYNSPLHF	TGTGCCAGCAGCCCAGGGACAGCTTATAATTCACCCCTCCACTTT	TRBJ1-6	NA	TRBV7-3	TRBD1
CATHPGDRYTEAFF	TGTGCCACCCACCCGGGGGATAGGTACACTGAAGCTTTCTTT	TRBJ1-1	NA	TRBV15	NA
CASSLGTGFYGYTF	TGTGCCAGCAGTTTAGGGACAGGGTTCTATGGCTACACCTTC	TRBJ1-2	NA	TRBV27	TRBD1
CATSRQKTSGGASRTDTQYF	TGTGCCACCAGCAGACAAAAGACTAGCGGGGGGGCGAGTCGGACAGATACGCAGTATTTT	TRBJ2-3	NA	TRBV15	TRBD2
CASSLGTENYGYTF	TGTGCCAGCAGCCTAGGGACAGAAAACTATGGCTACACCTTC	TRBJ1-2	few	TRBV5-5	TRBD1
CASSFRDRGFYGYTF	TGTGCCAGCAGCTTCCGGGACAGGGGCTTCTATGGCTACACCTTC	TRBJ1-2	NA	TRBV5-4	TRBD1
CASSYSRVTDTQYF	TGTGCCAGCAGTTACTCGCGAGTGACAGATACGCAGTATTTT	TRBJ2-3	NA	TRBV6-2/TRBV6-3	NA
CASSLDSGTASYEQYF	TGCGCCAGCAGCTTGGATAGCGGAACGGCCTCCTACGAGCAGTACTTC	TRBJ2-7	once	TRBV5-1	NA
CASSPPVIQGNTGELFF	TGTGCCAGCTCACCACCCGTTATACAGGGAAACACCGGGGAGCTGTTTTTT	TRBJ2-2	NA	TRBV18	NA
CAHINRVATEAFF	TGTGCGCACATAAACAGGGTGGCCACTGAAGCTTTCTTT	TRBJ1-1	NA	TRBV30	NA
CASSTTGGGEQYF	TGTGCCAGTAGTACCACAGGGGGCGGCGAGCAGTACTTC	TRBJ2-7	NA	TRBV19	TRBD1
CASSISEGAVAEAFF	TGTGCCAGTAGTATTTCTGAGGGGGCTGTGGCTGAAGCTTTCTTT	TRBJ1-1	NA	TRBV19	TRBD1
CASSLGTSGWVDTQYF	TGTGCCAGCAGCTTGGGGACTAGCGGTTGGGTAGATACGCAGTATTTT	TRBJ2-3	NA	TRBV5-4	TRBD2
CASSVTGTPSYEQYF	TGTGCCAGCAGCGTTACCGGGACACCCTCCTACGAGCAGTACTTC	TRBJ2-7	NA	TRBV9	NA
CASSSGTPAKNIQYF	TGTGCCAGCAGCTCCGGGACTCCAGCCAAAAACATTCAGTACTTC	TRBJ2-4	NA	TRBV5-4	NA
CASSLDPTGNEQFF	TGTGCCAGCAGCTTGGATCCGACGGGGAATGAGCAGTTCTTC	TRBJ2-1	NA	TRBV5-5	NA
CASSRRGGDGYTF	TGTGCCAGCAGTCGCCGAGGGGGAGATGGCTACACCTTC	TRBJ1-2	NA	TRBV6-5	NA
CASSVESADYNEQFF	TGTGCCAGCAGCGTAGAATCGGCGGACTACAATGAGCAGTTCTTC	TRBJ2-1	once	TRBV9	NA
CASSLAQGLARYEQFF	TGTGCCAGCAGCTTAGCGCAGGGACTAGCGAGGTATGAGCAGTTCTTC	TRBJ2-1	NA	TRBV11-1	TRBD2
CATSDTPGQGRTDTQYF	TGTGCCACCAGTGATACCCCGGGACAGGGACGCACAGATACGCAGTATTTT	TRBJ2-3	NA	TRBV24-1	TRBD1
CASSLLNNSPLHF	TGTGCCAGCAGCTTGCTTAATAATTCACCCCTCCACTTT	TRBJ1-6	NA	TRBV5-5	NA
CASSLQGQDGELFF	TGCGCCAGCAGTTTACAGGGTCAGGACGGGGAGCTGTTTTTT	TRBJ2-2	NA	TRBV5-1	NA
CASSAQGPTEAFF	TGTGCCAGCAGCGCGCAGGGTCCCACTGAAGCTTTCTTT	TRBJ1-1	NA	TRBV28	NA
CASSLARSNTGELFF	TGTGCCAGCAGCTTAGCCAGGTCCAACACCGGGGAGCTGTTTTTT	TRBJ2-2	NA	TRBV11-3	NA
CASSLGDSPNQPQHF	TGTGCCAGCAGCTTAGGGGACAGTCCAAATCAGCCCCAGCATTTT	TRBJ1-5	NA	TRBV11-2	TRBD1
CASSRGQGVRQPQHF	TGTGCCAGTAGTCGTGGACAGGGAGTAAGGCAGCCCCAGCATTTT	TRBJ1-5	NA	TRBV19	TRBD1
CASYGQQNTEAFF	TGCGCCAGCTATGGACAGCAGAACACTGAAGCTTTCTTT	TRBJ1-1	few	TRBV5-1	NA
CASSLSGQGYYGYTF	TGTGCCAGCAGCTTATCGGGACAGGGGTACTATGGCTACACCTTC	TRBJ1-2	NA	TRBV7-9	TRBD1
CASSESFGGPQHF	TGCGCCAGCAGTGAGTCCTTCGGAGGGCCCCAGCATTTT	TRBJ1-5	NA	TRBV10-1	NA
CASSQDRVFSYNEQFF	TGTGCCAGCAGCCAAGACAGGGTTTTCTCCTACAATGAGCAGTTCTTC	TRBJ2-1	NA	TRBV14	NA
CASSPSTGANEQFF	TGCGCCAGCAGCCCCTCGACGGGAGCCAATGAGCAGTTCTTC	TRBJ2-1	NA	TRBV5-1	NA
CASSRSTGPGNTIYF	TGTGCCAGCAGTCGATCGACAGGGCCCGGAAACACCATATATTTT	TRBJ1-3	NA	TRBV7-8	TRBD1
CASSQDYGGYEQYF	TGTGCCAGCAGCCAAGATTATGGGGGGTACGAGCAGTACTTC	TRBJ2-7	NA	TRBV4-2	NA
CASSPQGRATYEQYF	TGTGCCAGCAGTCCCCAGGGCCGCGCCACCTACGAGCAGTACTTC	TRBJ2-7	NA	TRBV28	NA
CASSFKEGPGNTEAFF	TGTGCCAGCAGCTTTAAAGAGGGTCCTGGGAACACTGAAGCTTTCTTT	TRBJ1-1	NA	TRBV13	NA
CASSSTYSGNTIYF	TGCGCCAGCAGCTCGACTTACTCTGGAAACACCATATATTTT	TRBJ1-3	once	TRBV5-1	NA
CASSFRGWDIQYF	TGTGCCAGCTCATTCAGGGGATGGGACATTCAGTACTTC	TRBJ2-4	NA	TRBV18	NA
CASSEEDRPGYEQYF	TGTGCCAGCAGTGAGGAGGATAGACCTGGCTACGAGCAGTACTTC	TRBJ2-7	NA	TRBV6-1	NA
CASSLASSGNTEAFF	TGTGCCAGCAGTTTAGCATCCTCAGGGAACACTGAAGCTTTCTTT	TRBJ1-1	NA	TRBV27	NA
CASSAPSGREPGELFF	TGTGCCAGCAGCGCCCCTAGCGGGAGGGAGCCCGGGGAGCTGTTTTTT	TRBJ2-2	once	TRBV9	TRBD2
CAARGEAEAFF	TGTGCCGCCAGGGGGGAGGCTGAAGCTTTCTTT	TRBJ1-1	NA	TRBV28	TRBD1
CASSVGGVSTDTQYF	TGTGCCAGCAGCGTAGGCGGGGTTAGCACAGATACGCAGTATTTT	TRBJ2-3	NA	TRBV9	NA
CASSLRRDSGNTIYF	TGTGCCAGCAGTTTACGGAGGGACTCTGGAAACACCATATATTTT	TRBJ1-3	NA	TRBV27	NA
CASSFRREGGDEQFF	TGTGCCAGCAGTTTCCGGCGGGAGGGCGGGGATGAGCAGTTCTTC	TRBJ2-1	once	TRBV27	TRBD2
CASNVAYAGNTEAFF	TGTGCCAGTAACGTGGCGTATGCGGGGAACACTGAAGCTTTCTTT	TRBJ1-1	NA	TRBV19	NA
CASSISGNQPQHF	TGTGCCAGTAGTATCTCAGGGAATCAGCCCCAGCATTTT	TRBJ1-5	NA	TRBV19	NA
CASSATGGTDTQYF	TGTGCCAGCTCAGCGACAGGGGGCACAGATACGCAGTATTTT	TRBJ2-3	NA	TRBV18	TRBD1
CASSLGQGDYYGYTF	TGTGCCAGCAGCTTAGGACAGGGTGATTACTATGGCTACACCTTC	TRBJ1-2	NA	TRBV7-3	TRBD1
CASSSHRGAFF	TGTGCCAGCAGTTCCCACAGGGGAGCTTTCTTT	TRBJ1-1	NA	TRBV28	TRBD1